This TCR beta chain emerged from a study of T cells in Graves' hyperthyroidism and ophthalmopathy. This CDR3 contains 17 residues. The germline V gene encodes CDR1 LGHNT and CDR2 FRNRAP. V was clipped by 0 bases and J by 8 bases; unmatched bases: 11. It was RNA transcripts that yielded the amplified TCR beta CDR3 regions. A set of HTBI primers served as the primers for a first-round RT-PCR of the TCR CDR3. MiXCR was run by TCRdb on the multiplex PCR reads, yielding one entry per CDR3 protein. The sample records about 600,000 distinct CDR3 sequences, more than 12% being singletons. The source of the PBMCs was approximately 10 ml of fresh peripheral blood.

V is TRBV12-5 and J is TRBJ2-1; TRBD2 matches 9 bases. This receptor was taken from a woman between 50 and 59 years old with Graves' ophthalmopathy. The sample comprised blood. CDR3 amino acids: CASGLVLQSGRFHEQFF. The CDR3 DNA reads TGTGCTAGTGGTTTGGTACTTCAAAGCGGGAGGTTCCATGAGCAGTTCTTC.